A selection of T cell receptor beta chains follows, all from one sample in a study of cytomegalovirus exposure and HLA in healthy donors. This table comes from immunoSEQ multiplex PCR, and its TCRdb copy is limited to in-frame clones, with some not included. The top ten hold 2% to 3% of the sample, which has under 150,000 clones, 65% to 85% seen once. The source material was PBMCs. These receptors were collected from a woman aged 18-29 years in good health and CMV-seronegative. Both conserved end residues are part of each CDR3. The D gene is left open where the match is weak. Clone size, where shown, is once, few, many, or a class for clones that have expanded.

V	J	size	D	DNA	CDR3
TRBV7-2	TRBJ2-3	.	.	TGTGCCAGCAGCGACCGGTGGGGGGGCGATACGCAGTATTTT	CASSDRWGGDTQYF
TRBV28	TRBJ1-5	.	.	TGTGCCAGCAGCCCGGGACGGCGGGACGAGCATTTT	CASSPGRRDEHF
TRBV7-2	TRBJ2-5	.	TRBD2	TGTGCCAGCAGCTCCGTAGGGGCGGGAGTGATTCAGACCCAGTACTTC	CASSSVGAGVIQTQYF
TRBV4-2	TRBJ2-5	.	.	TGTGCCAGCAGCCAAGAAGGGGGAGAAGGGCAGGAGACCCAGTACTTC	CASSQEGGEGQETQYF
TRBV19	TRBJ1-3	few	.	TGTGCCAGTGCGGACAGAACTGGAAACACCATATATTTT	CASADRTGNTIYF
TRBV5-8	TRBJ1-1	.	TRBD1	TGTGCCAGCAGCTTAGCCGGGACAGGCACGAACACTGAAGCTTTCTTT	CASSLAGTGTNTEAFF
TRBV28	TRBJ2-7	.	.	TGTGCCAGCAGTACTCTGTCCTACGAGCAGTACTTC	CASSTLSYEQYF
TRBV7-2	TRBJ2-3	few	TRBD1	TGTGCCAGCAGCTACCGGGACAGAAGCACAGATACGCAGTATTTT	CASSYRDRSTDTQYF
TRBV11-3	TRBJ1-1	.	.	TGTGCCAGCAGCCAGCGGGACCGGTTCGCTAACACTGAAGCTTTCTTT	CASSQRDRFANTEAFF
TRBV5-1	TRBJ2-1	.	.	TGCGCCAGCAGCCCAGGAGGGACAGCGGGCAATGAGCAGTTCTTC	CASSPGGTAGNEQFF
TRBV7-2	TRBJ2-7	.	TRBD2	TGTGCCAGCAGCTTGACTAGCGGGATCGTTGGCTACGAGCAGTACTTC	CASSLTSGIVGYEQYF
TRBV6-1	TRBJ1-5	.	.	TGTGCCAGCAGGCGGGTAGAAAGCAATCAGCCCCAGCATTTT	CASRRVESNQPQHF
TRBV21-1	TRBJ1-2	.	.	TGTGCCAGCGCCAACCTACAGGGGCTCTATGGCTACACCTTC	CASANLQGLYGYTF
TRBV5-6	TRBJ2-2	.	.	TGTGCCAGCAGCTTGGATATACGGACCGGGGAGCTGTTTTTT	CASSLDIRTGELFF
TRBV6-1	TRBJ2-3	.	TRBD2	TGTGCCAGCAGGGCTAGCGGGTGGGGAACAGATACGCAGTATTTT	CASRASGWGTDTQYF
TRBV11-2	TRBJ2-2	.	TRBD2	TGTGCCAGCAGCCGGCGGGGGAGCGGGGAGCTGTTTTTT	CASSRRGSGELFF
TRBV28	TRBJ1-2	.	TRBD1	TGTGCCAGCAGTTTCCACCGCGGGACAGGGGCCCGGAGGGGCTACACCTTC	CASSFHRGTGARRGYTF
TRBV18	TRBJ2-3	.	TRBD2	TGTGCCAGCTCACCACCGGGACTAGCGATTCCCCTAACAGATACGCAGTATTTT	CASSPPGLAIPLTDTQYF
TRBV4-1	TRBJ1-5	.	.	TGCGCCAGCAGCCAAGATAGGGGAAATCAGCCCCAGCATTTT	CASSQDRGNQPQHF
TRBV6-1	TRBJ2-1	few	.	TGTGCCAGCAGTCCCTGGGCAGGGGCCAACAATGAGCAGTTCTTC	CASSPWAGANNEQFF
TRBV19	TRBJ2-5	.	.	TGTGCCAGCTCCTCGACTAGTATCGAGACCCAGTACTTC	CASSSTSIETQYF
TRBV19	TRBJ2-5	.	TRBD2	TGTGCCAGTAGTATAGTCCAAGCGGGAGGTCAAGAGACCCAGTACTTC	CASSIVQAGGQETQYF
TRBV19	TRBJ2-5	once	.	TGTGCCAGTAGTATAGGATCGGGACTCTTGGGGGAGACCCAGTACTTC	CASSIGSGLLGETQYF
TRBV2	TRBJ1-1	.	.	TGTGCCAGCAGTGAGTACAGCCAGAACACTGAAGCTTTCTTT	CASSEYSQNTEAFF
TRBV7-9	TRBJ1-1	.	.	TGTGCCAGCAGCTTAGGACTCGGACAGAACACTGAAGCTTTCTTT	CASSLGLGQNTEAFF